One sample yielded the 9 T cell receptor beta chains listed below, sequenced in a study of blood T cells in healthy people across ages. For the second PCR, which ran for about 6 to 11 cycles, a sample-barcoded 5' primer and a J-beta primer mix were used. TCRdb reprocessed the 5' RACE reads with MiXCR, giving one entry per CDR3 protein. Of 500,000 to 550,000 distinct CDR3 sequences listed, around 24% are singletons. This sample was shared with a second study, whose subject was T cells of mothers and their children.

Sequencing used blood. These receptors were taken from a boy aged 5 to 17 in good health.

This chain joins TRBV10-3 and TRBJ1-2; possible D gene TRBD1, 5 bases. Trimming removed 2 bases at V and 4 bases at J, with 14 bases between. Per the germline V gene, CDR1 is ENHRY and CDR2 is SYGVKD. The CDR3 has 15 residues. This CDR3 is CAISEAAEGVYGYTF. CDR3 in DNA: TGTGCCATCAGTGAGGCGGCAGAAGGGGTCTATGGCTACACCTTC.

The chain has TRBV11-2 and TRBJ2-6; 10 bases agree with TRBD2. The germline V gene encodes CDR1 SGHAT and CDR2 FQNNGV. This CDR3 comprises 20 residues. With V trimmed by 2 bases and J by 3 bases, 13 bases remained unmatched. CDR3 in amino acids: CASSLTGVVLAGVGANVLTF. The CDR3 DNA sequence: TGTGCCAGCAGCTTAACAGGGGTCGTGCTAGCGGGAGTTGGGGCCAACGTCCTGACTTTC.

This clonotype was detected only a few times. The rearrangement joins TRBV29-1 to TRBJ2-3; 8 bases map to TRBD2. Germline V gene lookup returns CDR1 SQVTM and CDR2 ANQGSEA. Germline trimming cut 8 bases from V and 3 bases from J; bases unmatched to any gene: 7. The CDR3 covers 13 residues. The CDR3 region is CSYARGVTDTQYF. Written as DNA, the CDR3 is TGCAGCTACGCGCGGGGGGTAACAGATACGCAGTATTTT.

The chain has TRBV14 and TRBJ1-1, with D uncertain. This CDR3 has 16 residues. Germline assignment: CDR1 SGHDN and CDR2 FVKESK. V lost 4 bases to trimming and J lost 0 bases, with 15 bases between them. CDR3 sequence reads: CASSPPPRYLNTEAFF. For the CDR3, the DNA is TGTGCCAGCAGCCCCCCACCCAGGTATCTGAACACTGAAGCTTTCTTT.

The table lists this clonotype with a few counts. This chain uses TRBV4-2 with TRBJ2-3; no reliable D call. Trimming removed 2 bases from V and 0 bases from J, with 12 bases in between. Germline CDR1 reads LGHNA; CDR2 reads YNFKEQ. The CDR3 has 16 residues. The CDR3 reads CASSQIDAASTDTQYF. CDR3 sequence (DNA): TGTGCCAGCAGCCAAATTGATGCGGCTAGCACAGATACGCAGTATTTT.

The sample holds one count of this clonotype. The gene calls are TRBV28 and TRBJ2-1; 7 bases fit TRBD1. Germline lookup yields CDR1 MDHEN and CDR2 SYDVKM. With 8 bases clipped from V and 4 bases from J, the junction kept 5 bases outside the gene matches. This CDR3 contains 13 residues. As DNA, the CDR3 is TGTGCCAGCGAGGGGGCGCGGTACAATGAGCAGTTCTTC. This translates into CASEGARYNEQFF. The whole variable domain, filled in from reference TRBV28 and TRBJ2-1, reads DVKVTQSSRYLVKRTGEKVFLECVQDMDHENMFWYRQDPGLGLRLIYFSYDVKMKEKGDIPEGYSVSREKKERFSLILESASTNQTSMYLCASEGARYNEQFFGPGTRLTVL.

This clonotype showed up just a few times. The rearrangement joins TRBV18 to TRBJ2-7; TRBD2 matches at 16 bases. Unmatched junction bases numbered 4, after V lost 6 bases and J lost 2 bases. Germline V gives CDR1 KGHSH, CDR2 LQKENI. CDR3 length: 16 residues. CDR3 DNA: TGTGCCAGCTCTTCGGGACTAGCGGGAGGGACCTACGAGCAGTACTTC. This codes for CASSSGLAGGTYEQYF.

In DNA, the CDR3 is TGTGCCAGCAGCTTGGATACGGGCTATGGCTACACCTTC. The encoded protein is CASSLDTGYGYTF. This chain joins TRBV5-4 and TRBJ1-2; D call uncertain. The CDR3 is 13 amino acids. Germline CDR1 reads SGHNT; CDR2 reads YYREEE (reference sequence). V lost 0 bases and J lost 4, with 7 bases in between.

This clonotype was seen more than once but under ten times. The V and J genes are TRBV4-1 and TRBJ1-5; no firm D call. The CDR3 totals 18 residues. V was pared by 0 bases and J by 2 bases, with 17 bases between. Germline assignment: CDR1 MGHRA and CDR2 YSYEKL. In nucleotides, the CDR3 is TGCGCCAGCAGCCAAGACTCGTTGAGGGTGGCGGGCAATCAGCCCCAGCATTTT. Translation gives CASSQDSLRVAGNQPQHF.